These T cell receptor beta chains were read from a single sample in a study of OX40 agonist ivuxolimab in advanced cancers. Assay used: immunoSEQ multiplex PCR; TCRdb lists only in-frame clones, some missing. In the table there are roughly 64,000 clones, under 90% of which are singletons. The sample in question was CD4+ or CD8+ T cells sorted from blood, obtained in a trial of the OX40 agonist ivuxolimab. The receptor set was obtained from an adult with an advanced solid tumor such as melanoma, head and neck, liver or kidney cancer. Each CDR3 is given with its conserved first and last residue. The order of the fields is D gene, clone size, V gene, J gene, CDR3 protein, CDR3 DNA. A D gene is named only where the DNA matches it firmly. Size is stated for part of the rows, as once, few or many counts, or as a class when the clone is expanded.

d_call: TRBD1; clone_size: -; v_call: TRBV29-1; j_call: TRBJ2-7; cdr3_aa: CSVEDRSVYEQYF; cdr3_nt: TGCAGCGTTGAGGACAGGTCGGTCTACGAGCAGTACTTC
d_call: -; clone_size: -; v_call: TRBV9; j_call: TRBJ1-3; cdr3_aa: CASSVGGNTIYF; cdr3_nt: TGTGCCAGCAGCGTGGGTGGAAACACCATATATTTT
d_call: -; clone_size: -; v_call: TRBV15; j_call: TRBJ2-3; cdr3_aa: CATSRGGRGTDTQYF; cdr3_nt: TGTGCCACCAGCAGAGGGGGCCGGGGCACAGATACGCAGTATTTT
d_call: -; clone_size: -; v_call: TRBV30; j_call: TRBJ1-3; cdr3_aa: CAWSQQGAGNTIYF; cdr3_nt: TGTGCCTGGAGTCAACAGGGTGCTGGAAACACCATATATTTT
d_call: -; clone_size: -; v_call: TRBV28; j_call: TRBJ2-5; cdr3_aa: CASSNHRQRQETQYF; cdr3_nt: TGTGCCAGCAGTAACCACCGACAGCGCCAAGAGACCCAGTACTTC
d_call: -; clone_size: few; v_call: TRBV30; j_call: TRBJ1-2; cdr3_aa: CAWRGQSYGGYTF; cdr3_nt: TGTGCCTGGAGAGGACAGAGCTATGGTGGCTACACCTTC
d_call: -; clone_size: -; v_call: TRBV30; j_call: TRBJ1-2; cdr3_aa: CAWSPLGSYGYTF; cdr3_nt: TGTGCCTGGAGCCCCCTGGGATCCTATGGCTACACCTTC
d_call: -; clone_size: few; v_call: TRBV7-9; j_call: TRBJ2-7; cdr3_aa: CASSLAAGIQAYEQYF; cdr3_nt: TGTGCCAGCAGCTTAGCTGCAGGGATCCAGGCCTACGAGCAGTACTTC
d_call: -; clone_size: once; v_call: TRBV6-1; j_call: TRBJ2-2; cdr3_aa: CASSERGDTGELFF; cdr3_nt: TGTGCCAGCAGTGAAAGAGGGGACACCGGGGAGCTGTTTTTT
d_call: -; clone_size: -; v_call: TRBV5-6; j_call: TRBJ1-6; cdr3_aa: CASSPVGDNSPLHF; cdr3_nt: TGTGCCAGCAGCCCGGTCGGGGATAATTCACCCCTCCACTTT
d_call: TRBD1; clone_size: -; v_call: TRBV9; j_call: TRBJ1-5; cdr3_aa: CASSPAGGGEPQHF; cdr3_nt: TGTGCCAGCAGCCCAGCAGGGGGGGGTGAGCCCCAGCATTTT
d_call: -; clone_size: -; v_call: TRBV10-1; j_call: TRBJ2-5; cdr3_aa: CASSGRDRGRGDPMETQYF; cdr3_nt: TGCGCCAGCAGTGGCCGGGACCGGGGTAGGGGGGACCCAATGGAGACCCAGTACTTC
d_call: TRBD1; clone_size: few; v_call: TRBV12-5; j_call: TRBJ2-5; cdr3_aa: CASGLTSGQGGETQYF; cdr3_nt: TGTGCTAGTGGTTTGACATCTGGACAGGGGGGAGAGACCCAGTACTTC
d_call: -; clone_size: medium-sized; v_call: TRBV5-5; j_call: TRBJ1-1; cdr3_aa: CASSLRNLNTEAFF; cdr3_nt: TGTGCCAGCAGCTTAAGAAACCTGAACACTGAAGCTTTCTTT
d_call: -; clone_size: -; v_call: TRBV6-1; j_call: TRBJ2-2; cdr3_aa: CASSVRARGTGELFF; cdr3_nt: TGTGCCAGCAGTGTGAGGGCGAGAGGTACCGGGGAGCTGTTTTTT
d_call: TRBD1; clone_size: -; v_call: TRBV7-3; j_call: TRBJ2-1; cdr3_aa: CASSSGQDNEQFF; cdr3_nt: TGTGCCAGCAGCTCAGGACAGGACAATGAGCAGTTCTTC
d_call: -; clone_size: -; v_call: TRBV6-6; j_call: TRBJ1-5; cdr3_aa: CASSRDSRQPQHF; cdr3_nt: TGTGCCAGCAGCCGGGATTCGCGTCAGCCCCAGCATTTT
d_call: TRBD1; clone_size: -; v_call: TRBV10-3; j_call: TRBJ1-3; cdr3_aa: CAISRTGDSGNTIYF; cdr3_nt: TGTGCCATCAGTCGGACAGGCGACTCTGGAAACACCATATATTTT
d_call: -; clone_size: -; v_call: TRBV10-1; j_call: TRBJ2-1; cdr3_aa: CASSAWTTNNEQFF; cdr3_nt: TGCGCCAGCAGTGCCTGGACTACGAACAATGAGCAGTTCTTC
d_call: TRBD1; clone_size: -; v_call: TRBV7-9; j_call: TRBJ2-3; cdr3_aa: CASRNDRGGHTDTQYF; cdr3_nt: TGTGCCAGCAGGAACGACAGGGGGGGACACACAGATACGCAGTATTTT
d_call: -; clone_size: once; v_call: TRBV6-5; j_call: TRBJ2-7; cdr3_aa: CASSWGRIYEQYF; cdr3_nt: TGTGCCAGCAGTTGGGGCAGAATCTACGAGCAGTACTTC
d_call: -; clone_size: -; v_call: TRBV29-1; j_call: TRBJ2-6; cdr3_aa: CSVLILHTISGANVLTF; cdr3_nt: TGCAGCGTCCTTATACTGCACACCATCTCTGGGGCCAACGTCCTGACTTTC
d_call: -; clone_size: -; v_call: TRBV4-1; j_call: TRBJ2-1; cdr3_aa: CASSQDTSFNYNEQFF; cdr3_nt: TGCGCCAGCAGCCAAGATACTAGCTTCAATTACAATGAGCAGTTCTTC
d_call: -; clone_size: -; v_call: TRBV12-5; j_call: TRBJ1-1; cdr3_aa: CASAQRTWYLNTEAFF; cdr3_nt: TGTGCTAGTGCCCAAAGGACGTGGTACCTGAACACTGAAGCTTTCTTT
d_call: TRBD2; clone_size: -; v_call: TRBV9; j_call: TRBJ2-1; cdr3_aa: CASSERGGGYNEQFF; cdr3_nt: TGTGCCAGCAGCGAGCGTGGCGGGGGGTACAATGAGCAGTTCTTC
d_call: -; clone_size: -; v_call: TRBV28; j_call: TRBJ1-5; cdr3_aa: CASTFPGTQPQHF; cdr3_nt: TGTGCCAGCACCTTTCCTGGGACTCAGCCCCAGCATTTT
d_call: -; clone_size: -; v_call: TRBV7-8; j_call: TRBJ1-4; cdr3_aa: CASSSTGLTQVGANEKLFF; cdr3_nt: TGTGCCAGCAGCTCTACCGGCCTCACGCAGGTCGGAGCTAATGAAAAACTGTTTTTT
d_call: -; clone_size: few; v_call: TRBV9; j_call: TRBJ1-4; cdr3_aa: CASSVGVENEKLFF; cdr3_nt: TGTGCCAGCAGCGTAGGGGTGGAGAATGAAAAACTGTTTTTT
d_call: TRBD1; clone_size: once; v_call: TRBV18; j_call: TRBJ2-3; cdr3_aa: CASSFEQGATDTQYF; cdr3_nt: TGTGCCAGCTCTTTCGAACAGGGGGCTACAGATACGCAGTATTTT
d_call: -; clone_size: -; v_call: TRBV7-2; j_call: TRBJ2-7; cdr3_aa: CASSPSRDTLTYEQYF; cdr3_nt: TGTGCCAGCAGCCCTAGTCGGGACACCTTAACTTACGAGCAGTACTTC
d_call: -; clone_size: -; v_call: TRBV4-2; j_call: TRBJ1-6; cdr3_aa: CASSQGGRGQLVSPLHF; cdr3_nt: TGTGCCAGCAGCCAAGGGGGGCGAGGACAGCTAGTTTCACCCCTCCACTTT
d_call: TRBD1; clone_size: few; v_call: TRBV5-1; j_call: TRBJ1-1; cdr3_aa: CASSSTGTGRSGAFF; cdr3_nt: TGCGCCAGCAGCTCGACCGGGACAGGGCGTTCGGGGGCTTTCTTT
d_call: TRBD2; clone_size: once; v_call: TRBV29-1; j_call: TRBJ2-2; cdr3_aa: CSVSGRHTGELFF; cdr3_nt: TGCAGCGTTAGCGGGAGACACACCGGGGAGCTGTTTTTT
d_call: TRBD2; clone_size: -; v_call: TRBV11-3; j_call: TRBJ2-3; cdr3_aa: CASSFKTSGGGDTQYF; cdr3_nt: TGTGCCAGCAGCTTCAAGACTAGCGGGGGTGGAGATACGCAGTATTTT
d_call: TRBD1; clone_size: -; v_call: TRBV5-1; j_call: TRBJ2-3; cdr3_aa: CASSFLRQGAGGTDTQYF; cdr3_nt: TGCGCCAGCAGCTTCTTGCGACAGGGGGCTGGTGGCACAGATACGCAGTATTTT